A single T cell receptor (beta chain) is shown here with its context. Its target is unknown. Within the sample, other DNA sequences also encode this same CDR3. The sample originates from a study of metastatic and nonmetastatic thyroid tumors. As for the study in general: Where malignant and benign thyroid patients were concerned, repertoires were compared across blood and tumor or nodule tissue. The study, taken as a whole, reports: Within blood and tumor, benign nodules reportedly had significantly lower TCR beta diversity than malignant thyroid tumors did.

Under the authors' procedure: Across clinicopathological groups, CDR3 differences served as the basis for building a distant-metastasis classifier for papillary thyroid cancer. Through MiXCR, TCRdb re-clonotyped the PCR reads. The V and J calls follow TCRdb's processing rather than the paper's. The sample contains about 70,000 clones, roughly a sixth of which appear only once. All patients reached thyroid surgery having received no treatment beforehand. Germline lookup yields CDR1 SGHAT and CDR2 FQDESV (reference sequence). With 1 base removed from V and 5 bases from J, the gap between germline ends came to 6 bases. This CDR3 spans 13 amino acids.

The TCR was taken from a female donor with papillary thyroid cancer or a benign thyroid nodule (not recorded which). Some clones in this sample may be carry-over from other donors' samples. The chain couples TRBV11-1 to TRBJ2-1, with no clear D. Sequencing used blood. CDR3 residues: CASSLVPNNEQFF. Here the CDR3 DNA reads TGTGCCAGCAGCTTAGTTCCGAACAATGAGCAGTTCTTC.